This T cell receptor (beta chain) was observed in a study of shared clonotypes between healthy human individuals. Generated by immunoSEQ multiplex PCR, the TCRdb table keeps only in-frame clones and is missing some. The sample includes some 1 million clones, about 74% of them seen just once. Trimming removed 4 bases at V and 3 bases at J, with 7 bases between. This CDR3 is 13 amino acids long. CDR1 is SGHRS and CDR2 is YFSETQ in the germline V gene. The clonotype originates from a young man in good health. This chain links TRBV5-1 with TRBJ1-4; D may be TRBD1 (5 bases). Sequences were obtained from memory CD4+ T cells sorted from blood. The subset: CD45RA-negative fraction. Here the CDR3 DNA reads TGCGCCAGCAGCCAGACAGCTAATGAAAAACTGTTTTTT. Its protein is CASSQTANEKLFF.